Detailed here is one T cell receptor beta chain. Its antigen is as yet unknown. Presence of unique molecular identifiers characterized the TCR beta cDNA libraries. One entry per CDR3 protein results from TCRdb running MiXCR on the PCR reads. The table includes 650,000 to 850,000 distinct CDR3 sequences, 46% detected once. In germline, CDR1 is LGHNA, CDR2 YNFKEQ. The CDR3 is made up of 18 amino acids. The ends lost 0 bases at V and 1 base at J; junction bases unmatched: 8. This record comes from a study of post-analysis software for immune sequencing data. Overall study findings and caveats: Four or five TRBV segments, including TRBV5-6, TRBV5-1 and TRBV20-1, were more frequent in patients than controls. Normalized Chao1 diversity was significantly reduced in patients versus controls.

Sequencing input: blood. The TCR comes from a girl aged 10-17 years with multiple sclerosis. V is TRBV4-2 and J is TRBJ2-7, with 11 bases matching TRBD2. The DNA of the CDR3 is TGTGCCAGCAGCCAAGATCCACTAGCGGGAGAATTGTCCTACGAGCAGTACTTC. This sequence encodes CASSQDPLAGELSYEQYF.